The rows below give T cell receptor beta chains drawn from one sample of a study of PD-1 blockade in mismatch repair-deficient tumors. Clones were sequenced by immunoSEQ multiplex PCR, and TCRdb holds only the in-frame ones, with some missing. The sample holds about 51,000 clones, around 73% seen once. The sequencing here drew on peripheral blood, taken 4 weeks after starting pembrolizumab. The source is an adult with mismatch repair-deficient cancer. CDR3s include the opening cysteine and the closing phenylalanine or tryptophan. A D gene is named only where the DNA matches it firmly. Expanded clones are given a class, and other clones once, few, many or no size at all.

D gene	V gene	J gene	clone size	CDR3 DNA	CDR3 protein
.	TRBV28	TRBJ1-5	.	TGTGCCAGCAGTCTACTCAACAGGGTGAGAAGCAATCAGCCCCAGCATTTT	CASSLLNRVRSNQPQHF
.	TRBV5-4	TRBJ2-1	.	TGTGCCAGCAGCTTGAGGTCTGGAGCTGGCTACAATGAGCAGTTCTTC	CASSLRSGAGYNEQFF
TRBD1	TRBV19	TRBJ1-4	.	TGTGCCAGTAGTCAATCGGGACAGGGAAAGGAAAAACTGTTTTTT	CASSQSGQGKEKLFF
TRBD2	TRBV10-3	TRBJ2-3	once	TGTGCCATTAAAACTAGCGGGTTCACAGATACGCAGTATTTT	CAIKTSGFTDTQYF
TRBD2	TRBV7-3	TRBJ2-1	.	TGTGCCAGCAGCGCCACCAGCGGGGAAACCTACAATGAGCAGTTCTTC	CASSATSGETYNEQFF
.	TRBV6-5	TRBJ2-5	.	TGTGCCAGCAGTTTCCAAGAGACCCAGTACTTC	CASSFQETQYF
.	TRBV5-1	TRBJ1-1	.	TGCGCCAGTGCTTCCGGGGGGGCCGCACCCAGCGCTGAAGCTTTCTTT	CASASGGAAPSAEAFF
.	TRBV27	TRBJ2-7	.	TGTGCCAGCAGTGAGGGGGGGCTCAACGAGCAGTACTTC	CASSEGGLNEQYF
.	TRBV11-3	TRBJ2-6	.	TGTGCCAGCAGCTTTTTTGGGACTGGCGCCAACGTCCTGACTTTC	CASSFFGTGANVLTF
TRBD1	TRBV29-1	TRBJ1-1	.	TGCAGCGCACGGGACAGGGGTGACACTGAAGCTTTCTTT	CSARDRGDTEAFF
TRBD1	TRBV27	TRBJ2-7	.	TGTGCCAGCAGTTTATATCCCGGGACAGTCTCCCACGAGCAGTACTTC	CASSLYPGTVSHEQYF
.	TRBV10-1	TRBJ2-1	.	TGCGCCAGCAGTGGGGACCTCCATAACAATGAGCAGTTCTTC	CASSGDLHNNEQFF
.	TRBV29-1	TRBJ2-2	.	TGCAGCGTTGGGGGTTTGACCGGGGAGCTGTTTTTT	CSVGGLTGELFF
.	TRBV7-9	TRBJ1-2	.	TGTGCCAGCAGCTTAGTCCGGGGGATTAGCTATGGCTACACCTTC	CASSLVRGISYGYTF
TRBD1	TRBV29-1	TRBJ1-1	few	TGCAGCGGGACAGGGCCGCGAATGAACACTGAAGCTTTCTTT	CSGTGPRMNTEAFF
.	TRBV9	TRBJ2-7	.	TGTGCCAGCAGCGTAGGGCCCTCCTACGAGCAGTACTTC	CASSVGPSYEQYF
.	TRBV13	TRBJ1-5	.	TGTGCCAGCAGCTTAGATCACACCGGGGGGAACTATAGCAATCAGCCCCAGCATTTT	CASSLDHTGGNYSNQPQHF
.	TRBV4-3	TRBJ2-7	.	TGCGCCAGCAGCCAAGAGGCCGGACGTCACGAGCAGTACTTC	CASSQEAGRHEQYF
.	TRBV5-1	TRBJ1-2	.	TGCGCCAGCAATTCTCAGGACGGTTTAGCGGTAGGAGGCTACACCTTC	CASNSQDGLAVGGYTF
.	TRBV11-2	TRBJ1-3	.	TGTGCCAGCAGCTTATTTCTACGAGGTTCTGGAAACACCATATATTTT	CASSLFLRGSGNTIYF
TRBD2	TRBV19	TRBJ2-1	.	TGTGCCAGTAGTCCCCGGGGGGGAGGTGGTGAGCAGTTCTTC	CASSPRGGGGEQFF
.	TRBV5-6	TRBJ2-1	once	TGTGCCAGCAGCTTGTATAGGGGATTGGGGAATGAGCAGTTCTTC	CASSLYRGLGNEQFF
.	TRBV13	TRBJ2-7	few	TGTGCCAGGCGGGACTTACCCTACGAGCAGTACTTC	CARRDLPYEQYF
TRBD2	TRBV25-1	TRBJ2-7	.	TGTGCCAGCAGTGGGTCTAGCGGGAGGTCCCCCCACGAGCAGTACTTC	CASSGSSGRSPHEQYF
TRBD2	TRBV7-3	TRBJ2-3	.	TGTGCCAGCAGCACCGGCCGGACTAGCGGGCAGACAGATACGCAGTATTTT	CASSTGRTSGQTDTQYF
.	TRBV6-5	TRBJ1-1	.	TGTGCCAGCAGTTACTTAACCCTCGGGGGTCACACTGAAGCTTTCTTT	CASSYLTLGGHTEAFF
.	TRBV5-1	TRBJ2-7	.	TGCGCCAGCAGCGCCTTTCTAGGAGACTCCTACGAGCAGTACTTC	CASSAFLGDSYEQYF